This T cell receptor beta chain was profiled in a study of T cell responses to AZD1222 COVID-19 vaccine. With respect to this clone: The antigen is undetermined.

The protocol was immunoSEQ multiplex PCR, while the TCRdb copy is restricted to in-frame clones and leaves out a portion. Counted here are some 150,000 clones, 92% occurring once; the ten biggest clones make up around 3.5%. The V gene's germline CDR1 is SNHLY and CDR2 FYNNEI. The length of the CDR3 is 14 residues. The germline V and J ends were trimmed by 7 bases and 0 bases, with 10 bases remaining between them. General study findings and limits: No day 14 peak samples; only post-peak repertoires were characterized. Only a handful of AZD1222 recipients, roughly 6 in all, had baseline seropositivity.

Sequencing was performed on peripheral blood, taken 28 days after the second AZD1222 dose. V and J are TRBV2 and TRBJ1-5, with D hard to call. This clonotype was obtained from an adult who received the AZD1222 COVID-19 vaccine. The CDR3 DNA reads TGTGCCAGCACAACGGACCGTAGCAATCAGCCCCAGCATTTT. Translation gives CASTTDRSNQPQHF.